A single sample is the source of the 13 T cell receptor beta chains below, sequenced in a study of T cell responses to AZD1222 COVID-19 vaccine. The method was immunoSEQ multiplex PCR; TCRdb's version includes in-frame clones alone and lacks a portion of them. The table has approximately 130,000 clones, 93% seen once. Sequenced here: peripheral blood, sampled on day 0 of AZD1222 vaccination. The source of these receptors is an adult in good health.

The J gene is TRBJ1-4, the V gene TRBV19, with D hard to call. Germline V gene data show CDR1 as LNHDA and CDR2 as SQIVND (reference sequence). V dropped 3 bases and J dropped 8 bases, with 13 bases sitting between them. The CDR3 is 14 residues long. The CDR3 protein is CASSMAIEGEKLFF. The CDR3 DNA is TGTGCCAGTAGTATGGCGATTGAAGGGGAAAAACTGTTTTTT.

The J gene is TRBJ2-5, the V gene TRBV5-1; TRBD1 is a possible D gene (6 bases). V shed 0 bases and J shed 2 bases, with 17 bases lying between them. Germline V gene data show CDR1 as SGHRS and CDR2 as YFSETQ. CDR3 size: 17 residues. CDR3 protein: CASSLVPGHQLQETQYF. The CDR3 DNA sequence: TGCGCCAGCAGCTTGGTTCCGGGACACCAATTACAAGAGACCCAGTACTTC.

The chain recombines TRBV25-1 with TRBJ1-2, with 7 bases fitting TRBD1. Trimming took 1 base from V and 4 from J; bases not matched to a gene: 6. Germline V gene data show CDR1 as MGHDK and CDR2 as SYGVNS. The CDR3 runs to 15 residues. The CDR3 DNA is TGTGCCAGCAGTGAATCGGGGGGACAGCTCTATGGCTACACCTTC. Translating gives CASSESGGQLYGYTF.

The gene calls are TRBV7-8 and TRBJ1-1, with D possibly matching TRBD1 (6 bases). This CDR3 is built from 16 residues. Deletions cut 7 bases from V and 4 bases from J, with 22 bases between. Germline assignment: CDR1 SGHVS and CDR2 FQNEAQ. This CDR3 is CASTPNRVEGGTEAFF. In DNA, the CDR3 is TGTGCCAGCACTCCAAACCGGGTGGAGGGGGGCACTGAAGCTTTCTTT.

The chain combines TRBV19 with TRBJ1-5, with 8 positions matching TRBD1. Trimming removed 7 bases from V and 2 bases from J; junction bases left unmatched: 16. This CDR3 has 18 amino acids. Germline-derived CDR1 and CDR2 are LNHDA and SQIVND (reference sequence). DNA for the CDR3: TGTGCCAGTACCACTCGAACCGCCGGGACAGGAGGCAATCAGCCCCAGCATTTT. As protein: CASTTRTAGTGGNQPQHF. Complete variable domain (other parts from reference TRBV19 and TRBJ1-5): DGGITQSPKYLFRKEGQNVTLSCEQNLNHDAMYWYRQDPGQGLRLIYYSQIVNDFQKGDIAEGYSVSREKKESFPLTVTSAQKNPTAFYLCASTTRTAGTGGNQPQHFGDGTRLSIL.

J is TRBJ2-5 and V is TRBV7-8, with 7 bases that match TRBD1. CDR1 and CDR2 (germline): SGHVS, FQNEAQ. The CDR3 sequence is 15 residues long. After removal of 5 bases from V and 2 bases from J, the junction contained 8 bases not matched to a gene. CDR3: CASSPKTGTQETQYF. In DNA form, the CDR3 reads TGTGCCAGCAGCCCGAAGACAGGGACGCAAGAGACCCAGTACTTC.

This CDR3 is CASSSAAHLSYEQYF. As DNA, the CDR3 is TGTGCCAGCAGTTCCGCCGCGCACCTCTCCTACGAGCAGTACTTC. The chain combines TRBV6-2 or TRBV6-3 with TRBJ2-7; D remains unclear. V was cut by 4 bases and J by 0 bases, with 13 bases left in between. CDR3 length: 15 residues. Germline V gives CDR1 MNHEY, CDR2 SVGEGT.

The V call is TRBV6-1, the J call TRBJ1-1; TRBD1 aligns across 8 bases. CDR3 length equals 13 residues. V was pared by 2 bases and J by 7 bases, with 3 bases of the junction left unmatched. CDR1 MNHNS and CDR2 SASEGT come from the germline V gene. The CDR3 is CASSEQGAVEAFF. CDR3 coding DNA: TGTGCCAGCAGTGAACAGGGGGCCGTTGAAGCTTTCTTT.

The genes are TRBV28 and TRBJ1-2; tentative D call: TRBD1 (5 bases). The germline V gene has CDR1 MDHEN and CDR2 SYDVKM. The ends were cut back, 6 bases at V and 0 bases at J, with 14 bases in the middle. The length of the CDR3 is 15 residues. The CDR3: CASSPRGNTNYGYTF. The CDR3 DNA reads as TGTGCCAGCAGCCCCCGGGGGAATACTAACTATGGCTACACCTTC.

The chain couples TRBV5-1 to TRBJ2-1, with D maybe TRBD1 (6 bases). From germline, CDR1 is SGHRS and CDR2 YFSETQ. This CDR3 is 14 amino acids long. Trimming removed 1 base at V and 10 bases at J, with 15 bases between. CDR3 nucleotide sequence: TGCGCCAGCAGCTTGCCGACAGGCATCATCGAGCAGTTCTTC. Encoded protein: CASSLPTGIIEQFF.

The chain combines TRBV20-1 with TRBJ2-1; D unclear. The CDR3 is 11 residues long. The germline V gene encodes CDR1 DFQATT and CDR2 SNEGSKA (reference sequence). The CDR3 DNA reads as TGCACCTTGAGGTTCGGAAATGAGCAGTTCTTC. Protein product: CTLRFGNEQFF.

CDR3 in DNA: TGTGCCAGCAGCCGGGACAGGAACTCTGGAAACACCATATATTTT. Translated: CASSRDRNSGNTIYF. The chain links TRBV5-4 to TRBJ1-3, with 8 bases that match TRBD1. The CDR3 loop spans 15 amino acids. The ends lost 4 bases at V and 0 bases at J; junction bases unmatched: 3. Germline CDR1 SGHNT, CDR2 YYREEE (reference sequence). The variable domain in full, completed from reference TRBV5-4 and TRBJ1-3, reads ETGVTQSPTHLIKTRGQQVTLRCSSQSGHNTVSWYQQALGQGPQFIFQYYREEENGRGNFPPRFSGLQFPNYSSELNVNALELDDSALYLCASSRDRNSGNTIYFGEGSWLTVV.

The gene calls are TRBV6-5 and TRBJ1-3; D gene unclear. Germline CDR1 MNHEY, CDR2 SVGAGI. The length of the CDR3 is 11 residues. V shed 3 bases and J shed 8 bases, with 5 bases lying between them. The CDR3, as DNA: TGTGCCAGCAGTTATCAGGACACCATATATTTT. Translating gives CASSYQDTIYF.